These 22 T cell receptor beta chains originate from one sample sequenced in a study of blood T cell repertoires in COVID-19. Assay used: immunoSEQ multiplex PCR; TCRdb lists only in-frame clones, some missing. The sample shows fewer than 450,000 clones, approximately 90% of them seen only once. The sequencing input was PBMCs or T cells enriched from blood (not recorded which). All receptors derive from a woman aged 18-35 years who had recovered from COVID-19.

This chain joins TRBV7-6 and TRBJ1-5; D gene uncertain. Germline-derived CDR1 and CDR2 are SGHVS and FNYEAQ. Trimming shortened V by 5 bases and J by 6 bases, and 20 bases separated the two germline ends. This CDR3 region has 16 residues. CDR3 residues: CASSAAGSTTGQPQHF. CDR3 coding DNA: TGTGCCAGCAGCGCCGCGGGGTCTACTACGGGTCAGCCCCAGCATTTT.

The chain couples TRBV7-3 to TRBJ1-4; D uncertain. Germline assignment: CDR1 SGHTA and CDR2 FQGTGA. The CDR3 covers 11 residues. The ends were cut back, 2 bases at V and 16 bases at J, with 11 bases in the middle. This chain's CDR3 is CASSLHQNPFF. The CDR3 nucleotides are TGTGCCAGCAGCTTACATCAGAACCCGTTTTTT.

The V and J genes are TRBV28 and TRBJ1-1; no reliable D call. V lost 6 bases and J lost 2, with 10 bases in between. Germline assignment: CDR1 MDHEN and CDR2 SYDVKM. The CDR3 runs 13 residues. DNA for the CDR3: TGTGCCAGCAGGTTCGACACAAACACTGAAGCTTTCTTT. Its protein product is CASRFDTNTEAFF.

This clone was seen only a few times. The chain uses TRBV3-1 (or the pseudogene TRBV3-2) and TRBJ1-3; D unresolved. The CDR3 extends over 13 amino acids. Trimming removed 5 bases from V and 4 bases from J, with 9 bases in between. From germline, CDR1 is LGHDT and CDR2 YNNKEL (reference sequence). The CDR3: CASSIPSGNTIYF. The CDR3 DNA is TGTGCCAGCAGCATCCCTTCCGGAAACACCATATATTTT.

V is TRBV6-6 and J is TRBJ1-1; 9 positions match TRBD1. Germline CDR1 is MNHNY and CDR2 is SVGAGI (reference sequence). CDR3 length: 14 amino acids. The V segment lost 4 bases and the J segment 4 bases; nucleotides outside the gene matches: 4. The CDR3 region has the DNA TGTGCCAGCAGTTCACAGGGGGCTGGCACTGAAGCTTTCTTT. This codes for CASSSQGAGTEAFF.

The rearrangement joins TRBV13 to TRBJ1-5; unclear D gene. This CDR3 has 14 residues. V was cut by 5 bases and J by 7 bases, with 15 bases left in between. The germline gives CDR1 PRHDT, CDR2 FYEKMQ (reference sequence). This CDR3 is CASSRHAVRQPQHF. CDR3 DNA sequence: TGTGCCAGCAGCCGTCATGCAGTCCGACAGCCCCAGCATTTT.

The chain links TRBV7-9 to TRBJ2-1, with TRBD1 matching over 7 bases. The CDR3 sequence is 14 residues long. The V segment lost 5 bases and the J segment 9 bases; nucleotides outside the gene matches: 10. In germline, CDR1 is SEHNR, CDR2 FQNEAQ (reference sequence). This CDR3 reads CASSLISGGFEQFF. The CDR3, as DNA: TGTGCCAGCAGCCTCATTTCAGGGGGTTTTGAGCAGTTCTTC.

This clone was detected only once. Here the CDR3 DNA reads TGCAGCGTTGAAGGGGACAGGGGGCGCTACGAGCAGTACTTC. This translates into CSVEGDRGRYEQYF. The chain has TRBV29-1 and TRBJ2-7; 12 nucleotides align to TRBD1. Unmatched junction bases numbered 1, after V lost 1 base and J lost 3 bases. CDR1 is SQVTM and CDR2 is ANQGSEA in the germline V gene. The CDR3 runs 14 residues.

The chain combines TRBV9 with TRBJ1-1; 8 positions agree with TRBD1. From germline, CDR1 is SGDLS and CDR2 YYNGEE. This CDR3 has 22 residues. V gave up 4 bases and J gave up 5 bases; unmatched junction bases: 31. CDR3 loop: CASSHQNLRGQVLKQGMTEAFF. In DNA form, the CDR3 reads TGTGCCAGCAGCCACCAAAACCTCCGGGGACAGGTTCTTAAACAGGGGATGACTGAAGCTTTCTTT. The variable domain in full, completed from reference TRBV9 and TRBJ1-1, reads DSGVTQTPKHLITATGQRVTLRCSPRSGDLSVYWYQQSLDQGLQFLIQYYNGEERAKGNILERFSAQQFPDLHSELNLSSLELGDSALYFCASSHQNLRGQVLKQGMTEAFFGQGTRLTVV.

The chain joins TRBV27 to TRBJ1-2; TRBD1 is a possible D gene (6 bases). The CDR3 loop spans 14 amino acids. Looked up from germline, CDR1 is MNHEY and CDR2 is SMNVEV (reference sequence). V lost 6 bases and J 5 bases, leaving 16 bases between the germline ends. This chain's CDR3 is CASRGTGQLYGYTF. In nucleotides, the CDR3 is TGTGCCAGCAGAGGTACGGGACAACTTTATGGCTACACCTTC.

On this clone: This sample also contains other DNA sequences that code for the same CDR3. The chain recombines TRBV6-4 with TRBJ1-1; D uncertain. Trimming cost V 4 bases and J 1 base, with 7 bases left between them. Per the germline V gene, CDR1 is MRHNA and CDR2 is SNTAGT. This CDR3 has 13 amino acids. CDR3 bases: TGTGCCAGCAGTGTGGAGGAGAACACTGAAGCTTTCTTT. As protein: CASSVEENTEAFF.

The rearrangement links TRBV7-2 to TRBJ1-2; weak D call: TRBD1 (5 bases). Per the germline V gene, CDR1 is SGHTA and CDR2 is FQGNSA. V lost 3 bases to trimming and J lost 8 bases, with 10 bases between them. This CDR3 has 12 amino acids. The CDR3 region has the DNA TGTGCCAGCAGCTTTAACAGGAACGGCTACACCTTC. It specifies CASSFNRNGYTF.

The rearrangement joins TRBV7-3 to TRBJ2-3; D is perhaps TRBD1 (6 bases). V lost 1 base to trimming and J lost 2 bases, with 13 bases between them. The CDR3 is 16 amino acids. From germline, CDR1 is SGHTA and CDR2 FQGTGA. The chain's CDR3 is CASSLRAGDNTDTQYF. CDR3 DNA sequence: TGTGCCAGCAGCTTAAGGGCAGGGGACAACACAGATACGCAGTATTTT.

The J gene is TRBJ1-6, the V gene TRBV19; possibly TRBD1 for D (6 bases). The CDR3 contains 14 residues. The germline gives CDR1 LNHDA, CDR2 SQIVND (reference sequence). V was cut by 7 bases and J by 3 bases, with 10 bases left in between. CDR3 residues: CASMRGNYNSPLHF. The CDR3 nucleotides read TGTGCCAGTATGAGGGGGAACTATAATTCACCCCTCCACTTT.

The chain recombines TRBV5-6 with TRBJ1-1; D is perhaps TRBD1 (5 bases). Trimming pared 2 bases from V and 0 bases from J, leaving 8 bases between. The CDR3 has 14 residues. Germline assignment: CDR1 SGHDT and CDR2 YYEEEE. This CDR3 reads CASSFLQVNTEAFF. DNA for the CDR3: TGTGCCAGCAGCTTCCTACAGGTGAACACTGAAGCTTTCTTT.

The CDR3 DNA reads TGCGCCAGCAGAACCGGGACAGGGGCCTACGAGCAGTACTTC. It is translated as CASRTGTGAYEQYF. The chain recombines TRBV5-1 with TRBJ2-7, with 10 bases fitting TRBD1. With 5 bases clipped from V and 2 bases from J, the junction kept 4 bases outside the gene matches. The CDR3 is made up of 14 amino acids. Germline V lookup: CDR1 SGHRS, CDR2 YFSETQ.

The chain combines TRBV2 with TRBJ2-5, with 7 bases identical to TRBD1. This CDR3 is built from 12 residues. Germline lookup yields CDR1 SNHLY and CDR2 FYNNEI. The J segment lost 3 bases and the V segment lost 6 bases, leaving 1 base of the junction unmatched. The CDR3 protein is CASRDRKETQYF. CDR3 nucleotides: TGTGCCAGCAGGGACAGGAAAGAGACCCAGTACTTC.

The chain recombines TRBV6-5 with TRBJ2-7; D may be TRBD1 (6 bases). V lost 5 bases, J lost 0 bases, and 11 bases lay in between. Germline CDR1 is MNHEY and CDR2 is SVGAGI. The CDR3 runs to 14 residues. The CDR3 DNA follows: TGTGCCAGCAGTAACAGGGAAAGCTCCTACGAGCAGTACTTC. Translated, it gives CASSNRESSYEQYF.

This chain connects TRBV5-4 to TRBJ1-1; possible D gene TRBD1, 6 bases. Germline assignment: CDR1 SGHNT and CDR2 YYREEE (reference sequence). The V gene lost 2 bases and the J gene lost 7 bases, with 12 bases spanning the gap. The length of the CDR3 is 13 residues. The CDR3 DNA sequence: TGTGCCAGCAGCTTACAGGGAAAGGGTGAAGCTTTCTTT. Its protein is CASSLQGKGEAFF.

This chain links TRBV6-8 with TRBJ1-4; perhaps TRBD1 as D (6 bases). The CDR3 has 16 residues. V lost 1 base to trimming and J lost 0 bases, with 9 bases between them. CDR1 and CDR2 (germline): MNHGY, SAAAGT. CDR3 sequence (DNA): TGTGCCAGCAGTTACTTGGACAGTGCAACTAATGAAAAACTGTTTTTT. Translating it yields CASSYLDSATNEKLFF.

V usage is TRBV10-3 and J usage is TRBJ2-1; D possibly corresponds to TRBD2 (6 bases). CDR1 and CDR2 (germline): ENHRY, SYGVKD. The CDR3 spans 16 residues. The V end was cut by 4 bases, the J end by 10 bases, with 23 bases between. CDR3 sequence reads: CAISGGVGSVPSEQFF. The CDR3 nucleotides read TGTGCCATCAGTGGCGGGGTAGGAAGCGTTCCTTCCGAGCAGTTCTTC.

J is TRBJ2-3 and V is TRBV5-1; no clear D. Germline values: CDR1 SGHRS, CDR2 YFSETQ. V was shortened by 1 base and J by 0 bases, with 6 bases between the two germline ends. The CDR3 sequence is 14 residues long. CDR3 in amino acids: CASSLLSSTDTQYF. DNA of the CDR3: TGCGCCAGCAGCTTGCTATCTAGCACAGATACGCAGTATTTT.